Listed below are T cell receptor beta chains from one sample, sequenced in a study of T-cell reconstitution after alpha-beta-depleted transplantation in children. TCRdb redid the calling of the PCR reads with MiXCR, one entry per CDR3 protein. The repertoire holds tens of thousands of distinct CDR3 sequences, with 4.9% as singletons. The sample consisted of PBMCs, mostly from graft donor cells, taken 180 days after TCRalphabeta/CD19-depleted stem cell transplant. These receptors were obtained from a boy in the first two years of life who had a stem cell transplant for acute myeloid leukemia, so the T cells may come from the graft donor. CDR3s include the opening cysteine and the closing phenylalanine or tryptophan. A D gene is named only where the DNA matches it firmly. Size is omitted from some rows. Given values are once, few, many or a class for expanded clones.

V	J	D	size	CDR3	DNA
TRBV7-9	TRBJ1-5	-	many	CASSLDVGQPQHF	TGTGCCAGCAGCTTAGACGTTGGGCAGCCCCAGCATTTT
TRBV5-1	TRBJ2-1	TRBD2	-	CASSLVGGGSYNEQFF	TGCGCCAGCAGCTTGGTCGGGGGGGGCTCCTACAATGAGCAGTTCTTC
TRBV12-3/TRBV12-4	TRBJ2-1	-	many	CASSLALRTVNNEQFF	TGTGCCAGCAGTTTAGCGCTCCGGACAGTAAACAATGAGCAGTTCTTC
TRBV19	TRBJ2-3	-	many	CASSRAAHPSPTQYF	TGTGCCAGTAGTAGGGCTGCTCACCCATCACCAACGCAGTATTTT
TRBV6-5	TRBJ2-2	-	many	CASSYSGTPSSGELFF	TGTGCCAGCAGTTACTCTGGGACCCCTAGCTCCGGGGAGCTGTTTTTT
TRBV7-2	TRBJ1-5	-	many	CASSVVPGQPQHF	TGTGCCAGCAGCGTTGTGCCCGGGCAGCCCCAGCATTTT
TRBV7-2	TRBJ1-2	-	many	CASSLGGGPYGYTF	TGTGCCAGCAGCTTAGGAGGGGGGCCCTATGGCTACACCTTC
TRBV12-3/TRBV12-4	TRBJ2-3	-	-	CTSSLALILATDTDTQYF	TGTACCAGCAGTTTAGCCCTAATTCTCGCTACTGACACAGATACGCAGTATTTT
TRBV12-3/TRBV12-4	TRBJ2-1	-	many	CASTGSSYNEQFF	TGTGCCAGTACAGGGAGCTCCTACAATGAGCAGTTCTTC
TRBV3-1	TRBJ2-3	-	many	CASSQEQPTDTQYF	TGTGCCAGCAGCCAAGAGCAACCCACAGATACGCAGTATTTT
TRBV15	TRBJ1-1	-	many	CATRTGLGGTEAFF	TGTGCCACCAGAACAGGGCTCGGGGGCACTGAAGCTTTCTTT
TRBV12-3/TRBV12-4	TRBJ2-5	TRBD2	many	CASSRTPSGEETQYF	TGTGCCAGCAGCCGAACCCCTAGCGGTGAAGAGACCCAGTACTTC
TRBV30	TRBJ2-7	-	few	CAWSGQSYEQYF	TGTGCCTGGAGTGGACAGTCCTACGAGCAGTACTTC
TRBV7-2	TRBJ2-7	-	many	CASSYGTHSYEQYF	TGTGCCAGCAGCTACGGGACGCACTCCTACGAGCAGTACTTC
TRBV29-1	TRBJ2-7	-	many	CSVALRQQYEQYF	TGCAGCGTTGCCCTCCGGCAGCAGTACGAGCAGTACTTC
TRBV2	TRBJ2-4	-	many	CASSGVAKNIQYF	TGTGCCAGCAGTGGGGTAGCCAAAAACATTCAGTACTTC
TRBV29-1	TRBJ2-3	-	many	CSVDRGTSTDTQYF	TGCAGCGTTGACAGAGGAACTAGCACAGATACGCAGTATTTT
TRBV11-2	TRBJ1-3	-	many	CASSLGTRPSGNTIYF	TGTGCCAGCAGCTTAGGGACGCGTCCCTCTGGAAACACCATATATTTT
TRBV6-1	TRBJ1-4	TRBD1	many	CASSLTGGREKLFF	TGTGCCAGCAGCTTGACAGGGGGCCGGGAAAAACTGTTTTTT
TRBV12-3/TRBV12-4	TRBJ2-5	-	many	CASTRHRVETQYF	TGTGCCAGCACCAGACACAGGGTAGAGACCCAGTACTTC
TRBV24-1	TRBJ2-1	-	many	CATTDAYNEQFF	TGTGCCACCACAGACGCCTACAATGAGCAGTTCTTC
TRBV7-2	TRBJ1-5	TRBD1	many	CASPAGDRGCCANQPQHF	TGTGCCAGCCCCGCCGGGGACAGGGGTTGTTGTGCCAATCAGCCCCAGCATTTT
TRBV23-1	TRBJ2-5	-	many	CASSRDRGVETQYF	TGCGCCAGCAGTCGAGACAGAGGGGTAGAGACCCAGTACTTC
TRBV20-1	TRBJ1-2	TRBD1	many	CSASQGAQGAGYTF	TGCAGTGCTAGTCAGGGGGCTCAGGGAGCTGGCTACACCTTC
TRBV6-5	TRBJ2-1	TRBD1	many	CASSSWDSPYNEQFF	TGTGCCAGCAGCTCCTGGGACAGTCCCTACAATGAGCAGTTCTTC